Detailed here is one T cell receptor (beta chain). The target of this receptor is not known. No qualities accompany the bases; no much larger clone lies one base away. The immunoSEQ Assay, a bias-controlled multiplex PCR, was used to amplify TCRbeta CDR3 regions from genomic DNA. The paper's processing steps were these. Nucleated cell counts per sample were estimated from amplification of reference gene primers within the assay. To quantify the absolute abundance of each unique TCRbeta CDR3 rearrangement, sequence reads were collapsed and filtered. For each sample, productive Simpson clonality was calculated as the square root of Simpson's diversity index across productive rearrangements. TCRdb stores this immuneACCESS table with in-frame sequences only. Part of the clones is absent; in the studies checked, under half of the shortfall reflects unresolved V genes, and no reason is known for the rest. That table furnishes V, J and clone size, whereas the DNA furnished D and trimming. The table for this sample lists about 200,000 clones; around 85% of them were counted only once. The ten top clones hold roughly 11% of the sample.

The CDR3 numbers 14 residues from cysteine through phenylalanine. Only the CDR3 DNA is retained, 42 bases long and in frame from the first base. Trimming removed 3 bases from V and 6 bases from J, leaving 12 bases between the germline ends. CDR1 and CDR2, looked up from the germline V gene (reference sequence), are SEHNR and FQNEAQ. This entry comes from a study of blood T cell repertoires in COVID-19 (dated by TCRdb to 2018 to 2020). Notes on the research overall: Collaborator samples came from the United States, Italy and Spain and covered acute and convalescent phases of COVID-19. The prospective study material was composed of cDNA or gDNA derived from T cells, B-cell-depleted T cells, or PBMCs. The dataset comprised deeply sampled blood TCRbeta repertoires from subjects exposed to, actively infected with, or recovered from COVID-19. The repertoires were made available in a free public database intended to serve as a resource for research on the immune response to SARS-CoV-2. The samples were drawn from the first 160 participants of the ongoing ImmuneRACE study and from under 1,500 subjects provided by 6 global collaborators. Nearly every sample came with metadata listing a de-identified subject ID, COVID-19 status, age in years and sex. Where available, HLA class I and class II types were obtained from metadata supplied by the sample provider rather than from assay-based typing. What the research found in general, with its limitations: Clinical and demographic metadata were provided uncurated, with the amount varying by source and participant.

Each collaborating institution followed its own protocols to collect whole blood in K2EDTA tubes. For TCRbeta analysis, collaborator samples were shipped as frozen whole blood, as isolated PBMCs, or as DNA extracted from either sample type. The rearranged segments are TRBV7-9 and TRBJ1-5; no confident D gene assignment can be made. The TCR originated in a human donor with active or convalescent COVID-19. The donor label of this sample is uncertain. Specimen: peripheral blood. The CDR3 loop reads CASSLSGMGQPQHF. The sequenced DNA: TGTGCCAGCAGCTTGAGCGGGATGGGTCAGCCCCAGCATTTT.